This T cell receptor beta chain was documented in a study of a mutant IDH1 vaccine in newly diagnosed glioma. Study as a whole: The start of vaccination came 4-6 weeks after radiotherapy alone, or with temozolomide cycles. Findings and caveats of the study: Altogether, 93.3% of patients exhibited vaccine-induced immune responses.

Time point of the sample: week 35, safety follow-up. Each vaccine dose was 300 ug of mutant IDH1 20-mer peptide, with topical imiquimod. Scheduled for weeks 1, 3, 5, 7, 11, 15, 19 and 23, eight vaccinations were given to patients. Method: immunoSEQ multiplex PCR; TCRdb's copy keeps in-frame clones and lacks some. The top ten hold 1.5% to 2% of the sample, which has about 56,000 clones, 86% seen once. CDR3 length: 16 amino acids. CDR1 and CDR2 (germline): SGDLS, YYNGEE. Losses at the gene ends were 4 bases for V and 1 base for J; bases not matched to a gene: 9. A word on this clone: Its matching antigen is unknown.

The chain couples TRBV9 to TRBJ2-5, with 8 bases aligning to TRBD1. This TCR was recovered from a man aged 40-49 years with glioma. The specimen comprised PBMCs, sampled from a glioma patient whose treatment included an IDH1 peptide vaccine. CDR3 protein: CASSLTHRGAQETQYF. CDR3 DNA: TGTGCCAGCAGCCTCACCCACAGGGGGGCCCAAGAGACCCAGTACTTC.